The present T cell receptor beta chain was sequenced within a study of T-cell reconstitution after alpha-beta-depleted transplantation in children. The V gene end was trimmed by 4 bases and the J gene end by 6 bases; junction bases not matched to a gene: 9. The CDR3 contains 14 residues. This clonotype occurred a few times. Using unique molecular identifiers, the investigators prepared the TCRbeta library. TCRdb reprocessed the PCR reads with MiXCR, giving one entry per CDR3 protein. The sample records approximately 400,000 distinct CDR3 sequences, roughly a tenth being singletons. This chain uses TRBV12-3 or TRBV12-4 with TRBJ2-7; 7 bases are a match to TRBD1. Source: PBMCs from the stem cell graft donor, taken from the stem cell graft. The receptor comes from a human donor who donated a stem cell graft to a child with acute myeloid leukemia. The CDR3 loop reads CASSSLGRGLEQYF. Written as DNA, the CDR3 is TGTGCCAGCAGTTCGTTGGGAAGGGGGCTCGAGCAGTACTTC.